This T cell receptor (beta chain) comes out of a study of technical replicates of blood from a few donors. The germline gives CDR1 SSHAT, CDR2 FNYEAQ (reference sequence). The CDR3 has 17 amino acids. Clones were sequenced by immunoSEQ multiplex PCR, and TCRdb holds only the in-frame ones, with some missing. The sample shows fewer than 90,000 clones, 90% to 95% of them seen only once. A few counts support this clone. Its ends do not fully match the called genes, so a read error is possible. Sequenced input: T cells isolated from PBMCs. The chain recombines TRBV7-7 with TRBJ1-5; 7 bases fit TRBD1. The source of this sequence is a human donor in good health. DNA for the CDR3: TGTGCTAGCAGCTTAAAAGGGACAGTTTATAGCAATCAGCCCCAGCATTTT. This gives the protein CASSLKGTVYSNQPQHF.